Listed below are T cell receptor beta chains from one sample, sequenced in a study of PD-1 blockade in classical Hodgkin lymphoma. Sequenced by immunoSEQ multiplex PCR; TCRdb stores in-frame clones only, minus some. Of more than 50,000 clones in the sample, 65% to 75% were seen once. The sequencing used peripheral blood mononuclear cells (PBMCs), collected before the second cycle of nivolumab. The receptors originated from a human donor with classical Hodgkin lymphoma. Both conserved end residues are part of each CDR3. A D gene is named only where the DNA matches it firmly. Where a row states a size, it is once, few, many or the class of an expanded clone; other rows omit it.

cdr3_nt: TGTGCCAGCAGCTTTCCAGCGGGAGTCTACAATGAGCAGTTCTTC; cdr3_aa: CASSFPAGVYNEQFF; j_call: TRBJ2-1; clone_size: few; d_call: TRBD2; v_call: TRBV11-1; cdr3_length: 15
cdr3_nt: TGTGCCAGCAGCGTCTCACGGGGGAACACTGAAGCTTTCTTT; cdr3_aa: CASSVSRGNTEAFF; j_call: TRBJ1-1; clone_size: few; d_call: -; v_call: TRBV9; cdr3_length: 14
cdr3_nt: TGTGCCAGTACTCACAGGGAAACAGATACGCAGTATTTT; cdr3_aa: CASTHRETDTQYF; j_call: TRBJ2-3; clone_size: -; d_call: -; v_call: TRBV19; cdr3_length: 13
cdr3_nt: TGTGCCAGTAGTGACGGGACCTATGGCTACACCTTC; cdr3_aa: CASSDGTYGYTF; j_call: TRBJ1-2; clone_size: once; d_call: -; v_call: TRBV19; cdr3_length: 12
cdr3_nt: TGCGCCAGCAGCTTGGTGCCGAACACTGAAGCTTTCTTT; cdr3_aa: CASSLVPNTEAFF; j_call: TRBJ1-1; clone_size: -; d_call: -; v_call: TRBV5-1; cdr3_length: 13
cdr3_nt: TGTGCCAGCAGTGAAAATTTTGGGACCCCCAACGAGCAGTACTTC; cdr3_aa: CASSENFGTPNEQYF; j_call: TRBJ2-7; clone_size: -; d_call: -; v_call: TRBV6-1; cdr3_length: 15
cdr3_nt: TGTGCCAGCAGTCCTTCGGGGGGCGTCAATCAGCCCCAGCATTTT; cdr3_aa: CASSPSGGVNQPQHF; j_call: TRBJ1-5; clone_size: -; d_call: -; v_call: TRBV6-4; cdr3_length: 15
cdr3_nt: TGTGCCAGCAGCAGGACAGGGCGAGGGACAGATACGCAGTATTTT; cdr3_aa: CASSRTGRGTDTQYF; j_call: TRBJ2-3; clone_size: -; d_call: -; v_call: TRBV21-1; cdr3_length: 15
cdr3_nt: TGCGCCAGCAGTGTCGACTCCAGCTCCTACAATGAGCAGTTCTTC; cdr3_aa: CASSVDSSSYNEQFF; j_call: TRBJ2-1; clone_size: many; d_call: -; v_call: TRBV10-2; cdr3_length: 15
cdr3_nt: TGCGCCAGCAGCTTGACGCAGGGGACCGTCGAGCAGTACTTC; cdr3_aa: CASSLTQGTVEQYF; j_call: TRBJ2-7; clone_size: -; d_call: -; v_call: TRBV5-1; cdr3_length: 14
cdr3_nt: TGTGCCAGCAGTTCCATCCGACAGGGGCTCTACAATGAGCAGTTCTTC; cdr3_aa: CASSSIRQGLYNEQFF; j_call: TRBJ2-1; clone_size: -; d_call: TRBD1; v_call: TRBV27; cdr3_length: 16
cdr3_nt: TGCGCCAGCAGATCTGACAGCACGAACTATGGCTACACCTTC; cdr3_aa: CASRSDSTNYGYTF; j_call: TRBJ1-2; clone_size: -; d_call: -; v_call: TRBV5-1; cdr3_length: 14
cdr3_nt: TGCAGCGTTCAAGCGTTCGGACAGGGTTCCTACGAGCAGTACTTC; cdr3_aa: CSVQAFGQGSYEQYF; j_call: TRBJ2-7; clone_size: -; d_call: TRBD1; v_call: TRBV29-1; cdr3_length: 15
cdr3_nt: TGTGCCAGCTCACCATCGGCGTCAGGAGGAGCTTATGGCTACACCTTC; cdr3_aa: CASSPSASGGAYGYTF; j_call: TRBJ1-2; clone_size: -; d_call: -; v_call: TRBV18; cdr3_length: 16
cdr3_nt: TGTGCCAGCAGCTTAGTGCACAGTTCCTACGAGCAGTACTTC; cdr3_aa: CASSLVHSSYEQYF; j_call: TRBJ2-7; clone_size: -; d_call: -; v_call: TRBV11-2; cdr3_length: 14
cdr3_nt: TGTGCCAGCAGCCGTTCACAGGGATACTATGGCTACACCTTC; cdr3_aa: CASSRSQGYYGYTF; j_call: TRBJ1-2; clone_size: -; d_call: -; v_call: TRBV28; cdr3_length: 14
cdr3_nt: TGTGCCAGCAGTGAATGGGGACAGGCCACTGAAGCTTTCTTT; cdr3_aa: CASSEWGQATEAFF; j_call: TRBJ1-1; clone_size: -; d_call: TRBD1; v_call: TRBV2; cdr3_length: 14
cdr3_nt: TGTGCCAGCGGATTGCAGGTTCTTAGCACAGATACGCAGTATTTT; cdr3_aa: CASGLQVLSTDTQYF; j_call: TRBJ2-3; clone_size: -; d_call: -; v_call: TRBV27; cdr3_length: 15
cdr3_nt: TGTGCCAGCAGTCCACAGGGGGGGGACGAGCAGTACTTC; cdr3_aa: CASSPQGGDEQYF; j_call: TRBJ2-7; clone_size: -; d_call: -; v_call: TRBV27; cdr3_length: 13
cdr3_nt: TGTGCCAGCAGTGAAATTAGTTCAGGGACCCAGTACTTC; cdr3_aa: CASSEISSGTQYF; j_call: TRBJ2-5; clone_size: -; d_call: -; v_call: TRBV2; cdr3_length: 13
cdr3_nt: TGTGCCAGCAGCTTAGGAACTGAGATGGGGGGCTACACCTTC; cdr3_aa: CASSLGTEMGGYTF; j_call: TRBJ1-2; clone_size: -; d_call: -; v_call: TRBV7-9; cdr3_length: 14
cdr3_nt: TGTGCCAGCAGCTGGGCTGCGGGGGGCACCGGGGAGCTGTTTTTT; cdr3_aa: CASSWAAGGTGELFF; j_call: TRBJ2-2; clone_size: -; d_call: TRBD2; v_call: TRBV5-5; cdr3_length: 15
cdr3_nt: TGCAGCGTTGACTCTCTTTGGGGACAAGCCCCGACCACTGAAGCTTTCTTT; cdr3_aa: CSVDSLWGQAPTTEAFF; j_call: TRBJ1-1; clone_size: -; d_call: -; v_call: TRBV29-1; cdr3_length: 17
cdr3_nt: TGTGCCAGCAGTGCGGGGACAGGGGGATCGCGAGGCTACACCTTC; cdr3_aa: CASSAGTGGSRGYTF; j_call: TRBJ1-2; clone_size: -; d_call: TRBD1; v_call: TRBV6-1; cdr3_length: 15